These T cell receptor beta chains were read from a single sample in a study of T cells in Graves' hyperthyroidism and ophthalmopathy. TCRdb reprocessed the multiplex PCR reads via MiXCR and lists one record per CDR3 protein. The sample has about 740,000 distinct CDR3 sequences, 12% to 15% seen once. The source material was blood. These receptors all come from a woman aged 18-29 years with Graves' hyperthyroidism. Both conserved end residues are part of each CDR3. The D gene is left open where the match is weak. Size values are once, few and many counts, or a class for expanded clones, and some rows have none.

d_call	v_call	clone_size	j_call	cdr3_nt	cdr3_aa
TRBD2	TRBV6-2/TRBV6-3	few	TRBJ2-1	TGTGCCAGCAGCCCGGGGGGACTAGGGATCAATGAGCAGTTCTTC	CASSPGGLGINEQFF
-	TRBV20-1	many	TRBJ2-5	TGCAGTGCTAGAGATCTACAGGGATCCCAAGAGACCCAGTACTTC	CSARDLQGSQETQYF
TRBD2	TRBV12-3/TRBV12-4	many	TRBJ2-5	TGTGCCAGCAGTTTAGCGGCGGGACTAGCCTGGGGGACAGAGACCCAGTACTTC	CASSLAAGLAWGTETQYF
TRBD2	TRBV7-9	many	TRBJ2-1	TGTGCCAGCACCCTTGACTCTAGCGGGAGAATTATCGTCAATGAGCAGTTCTTC	CASTLDSSGRIIVNEQFF
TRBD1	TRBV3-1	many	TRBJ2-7	TGTGCCAGCAGCGAAGACAGGGCGTACGAGCAGTACTTC	CASSEDRAYEQYF
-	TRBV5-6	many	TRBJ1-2	TGTGCCAGCAGCTTGGGACAGAATAACCCCTATGGCTACACCTTC	CASSLGQNNPYGYTF
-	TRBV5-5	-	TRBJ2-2	TGTGCCAGCAGCTTGATCGCGAACACCGGGGAGCTGTTTTTT	CASSLIANTGELFF
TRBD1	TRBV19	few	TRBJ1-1	TGTGCCAGTACCGTCCTGCAGGGGGCTTGGACTAAAGCTTTCTTT	CASTVLQGAWTKAFF
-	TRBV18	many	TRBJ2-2	TGTGCCAGCTCACCACTACAGGGACGCGACACCGGGGAGCTGTTTTTT	CASSPLQGRDTGELFF
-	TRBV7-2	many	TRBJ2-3	TGTGCCAGCAGCTTAGATTTGGGGGATACGCAGTATTTT	CASSLDLGDTQYF
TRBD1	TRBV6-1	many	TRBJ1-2	TGTGCCAGCAGTATCGGACAGGGGTTCCGCTATGGCTACACCTTC	CASSIGQGFRYGYTF
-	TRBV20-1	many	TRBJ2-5	TGCAGTGCTAGAGTTAAACAAGAGACCCAGTACTTC	CSARVKQETQYF
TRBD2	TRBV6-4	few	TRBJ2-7	TGTGCCAGCCTAGCGGGAGTAGCCGAGCAGTACTTC	CASLAGVAEQYF
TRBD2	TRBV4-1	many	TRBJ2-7	TGCGCCAGCAGCCAGGCTAGCGGGACCACCTACGAGCAGTACTTC	CASSQASGTTYEQYF
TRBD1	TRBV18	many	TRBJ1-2	TGTGCCAGCTCAACCCCCGGACAGGTGACGTATGGCTACACCTTC	CASSTPGQVTYGYTF
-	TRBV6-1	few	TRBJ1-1	TGTGCCAGCAGTCATACTAGGTTCGGTGAAGCTTTCTTT	CASSHTRFGEAFF
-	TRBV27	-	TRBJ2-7	TGTGCCAGCAGTCGGTACCGGGGGTCGGCCTACGAGCAGTACTTC	CASSRYRGSAYEQYF
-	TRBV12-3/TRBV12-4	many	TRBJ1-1	TGTGCCAGCAGTTATTCAGGGGTGAACACTGAAGCTTTCTTT	CASSYSGVNTEAFF
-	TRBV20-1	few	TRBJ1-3	TGCAGTGCTAGTTACGGGGTCGGAGGAAACACCATATATTTT	CSASYGVGGNTIYF
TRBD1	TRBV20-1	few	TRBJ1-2	TGCAGTGCTAGGGAGGGGGCAGGTGGCTACACCTTC	CSAREGAGGYTF
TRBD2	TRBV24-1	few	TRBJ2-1	TGTGCCACCAGTGATTTGGGCAGGGGGGGACTAGCGGGAAGGGGGCAGTTCTTC	CATSDLGRGGLAGRGQFF
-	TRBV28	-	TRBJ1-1	TGTGCCACCAAACGTCTTTGGAACACTGAAGCTTTCTTT	CATKRLWNTEAFF
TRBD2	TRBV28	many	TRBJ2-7	TGTGCCAGCAGTAACCGACTAGCGGGAGGGCCCGAGCAGTACTTC	CASSNRLAGGPEQYF
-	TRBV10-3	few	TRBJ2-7	TGTGCCACCTGTCGGGTAGCGGGTCAGGGGGAGCAGTACTTC	CATCRVAGQGEQYF
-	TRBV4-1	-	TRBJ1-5	TGCGCCAGCGGCCGGGTGGGGGATCAGCCCCAGCATTTT	CASGRVGDQPQHF
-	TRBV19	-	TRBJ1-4	TGTGCCAGTAGTAACGACAGGTCAACTAATGAAAAACTGTTTTTT	CASSNDRSTNEKLFF
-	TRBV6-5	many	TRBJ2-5	TGTGCCAGCAGTTACTCGAGTGCAGGGCAAGAGACCCAGTACTTC	CASSYSSAGQETQYF
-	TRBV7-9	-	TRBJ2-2	TGTGCCAGCAGCGTCAAGGGCCTAAACGGGGAGCTGTTTTTT	CASSVKGLNGELFF
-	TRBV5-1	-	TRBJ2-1	TGCGCCAGCAGCCGTCGGATCCCAGGAGTCAATGAGCAGTTCTTC	CASSRRIPGVNEQFF
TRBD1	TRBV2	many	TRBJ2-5	TGTGCCAGCGGCGCCGGGACAGGGCCCGAGGAGACCCAGTACTTC	CASGAGTGPEETQYF
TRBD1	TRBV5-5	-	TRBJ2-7	TGCGCCAGCAGCCGGGGGGTGACAGGGGGCAGCGACGAGCAGTACTTC	CASSRGVTGGSDEQYF
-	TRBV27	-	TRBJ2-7	TGTGCCAGCAGTTCCTCCCTTTCCCTCTCCTACGAGCAGTACTTC	CASSSSLSLSYEQYF
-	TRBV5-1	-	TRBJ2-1	TGCGCCAGCAGCCCGGGGGTAGACCTCTACAATGAGCAGTTCTTC	CASSPGVDLYNEQFF
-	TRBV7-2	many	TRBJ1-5	TGTGCCAGCAGCTTATCGGGTGTAAGGGGCAATCAGCCCCAGCATTTT	CASSLSGVRGNQPQHF
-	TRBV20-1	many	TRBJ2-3	TGCAGTGCTAGATTGGCGGGGACGGTGGATACGCAGTATTTT	CSARLAGTVDTQYF
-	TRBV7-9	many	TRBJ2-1	TGTGCCAGCAGCTTAGATTCAGCGGGCCTCTTCGCGAACGAGCAGTTCTTC	CASSLDSAGLFANEQFF
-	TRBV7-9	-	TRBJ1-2	TGTGCCAGCAGAACACGGGGGGCTAACTATGGCTACACCTTC	CASRTRGANYGYTF
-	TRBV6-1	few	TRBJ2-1	TGTGCCAGCAGTAAAGGGGGAGCGAGGGTTGAGCAGTTCTTC	CASSKGGARVEQFF
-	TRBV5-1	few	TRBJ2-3	TGCGCCAGCAGCCCAGTAAAAGATACGCAGTATTTT	CASSPVKDTQYF
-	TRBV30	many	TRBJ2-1	TGTGCCTGGAACGCGTGGGTGGCCTACAATGAGCAGTTCTTC	CAWNAWVAYNEQFF
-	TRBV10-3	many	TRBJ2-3	TGTGCCATCAGCAAGGATCTCAGCACAGATACGCAGTATTTT	CAISKDLSTDTQYF
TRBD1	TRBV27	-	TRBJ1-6	TGTGTCAGCAGTTTTTCGGACAGGCTAAATTCACCCCTCCACTTT	CVSSFSDRLNSPLHF
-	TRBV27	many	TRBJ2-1	TGTGCCAGCAGTTCGTTCAGGGTGGGGGAGCAGTTCTTC	CASSSFRVGEQFF
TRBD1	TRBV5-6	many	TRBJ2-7	TGTGCCAGCAGCGAAACGACAGGGGTCCACGAGCAGTACTTC	CASSETTGVHEQYF
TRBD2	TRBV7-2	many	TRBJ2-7	TGTGCCAGCAGCCGGACTAGCGGGAGTAGGGAGCAGTACTTC	CASSRTSGSREQYF
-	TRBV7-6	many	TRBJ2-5	TGTGCCAGCAGCCGGTATGCAGGAGGGCCCCAGTACTTC	CASSRYAGGPQYF
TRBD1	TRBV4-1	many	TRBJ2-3	TGCGCCAGCAGCCAAGGAGGAGGCGGACAGGGCGTCCCAGATACGCAGTATTTT	CASSQGGGGQGVPDTQYF
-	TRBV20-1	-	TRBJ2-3	TGCAGTGCTAGCGAAGATACGCAGTATTTT	CSASEDTQYF
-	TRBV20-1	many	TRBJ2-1	TGCAGTACGTCGCGTAGCTCCTACAATGAGCAGTTCTTC	CSTSRSSYNEQFF
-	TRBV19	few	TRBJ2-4	TGTGCCAGTAGTATAGGTGGGACTGGATCTAAAAACATTCAGTACTTC	CASSIGGTGSKNIQYF
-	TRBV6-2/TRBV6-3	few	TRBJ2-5	TGTGCCAGCAGTTACTCGAACGGCCAAGAGACCCAGTACTTC	CASSYSNGQETQYF
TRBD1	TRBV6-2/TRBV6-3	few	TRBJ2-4	TGTGCCAGCAGTTACCCGGGACAGGTCGCCAAAAACATTCAGTACTTC	CASSYPGQVAKNIQYF
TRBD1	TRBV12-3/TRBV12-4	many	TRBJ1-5	TGTGCCAGCAGTCTGACAGGGTTACAGCCCCAGCATTTT	CASSLTGLQPQHF